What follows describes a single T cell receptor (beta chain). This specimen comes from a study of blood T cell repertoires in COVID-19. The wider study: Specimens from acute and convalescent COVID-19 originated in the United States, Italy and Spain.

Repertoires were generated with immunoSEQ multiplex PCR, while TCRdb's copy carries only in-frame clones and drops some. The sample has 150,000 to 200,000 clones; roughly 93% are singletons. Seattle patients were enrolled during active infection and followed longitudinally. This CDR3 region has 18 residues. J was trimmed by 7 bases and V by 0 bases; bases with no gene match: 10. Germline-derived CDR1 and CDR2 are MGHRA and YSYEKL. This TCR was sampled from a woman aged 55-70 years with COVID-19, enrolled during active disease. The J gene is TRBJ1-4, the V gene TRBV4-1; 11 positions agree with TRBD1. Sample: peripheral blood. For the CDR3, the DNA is TGCGCCAGCAGCCAAGAAGGGACAGGGGGATTTAGGAGTGAAAAACTGTTTTTT. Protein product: CASSQEGTGGFRSEKLFF.